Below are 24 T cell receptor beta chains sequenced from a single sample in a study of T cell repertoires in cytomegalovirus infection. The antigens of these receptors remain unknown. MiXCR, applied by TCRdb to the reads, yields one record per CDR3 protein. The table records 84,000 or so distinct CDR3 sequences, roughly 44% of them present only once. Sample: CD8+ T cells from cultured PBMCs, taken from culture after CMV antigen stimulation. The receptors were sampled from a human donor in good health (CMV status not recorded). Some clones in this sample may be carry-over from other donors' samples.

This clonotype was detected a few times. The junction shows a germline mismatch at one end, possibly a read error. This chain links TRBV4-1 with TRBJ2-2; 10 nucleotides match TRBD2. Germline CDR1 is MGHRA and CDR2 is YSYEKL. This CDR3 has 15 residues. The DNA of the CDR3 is TGTGCCAGCAGACTAGCGGGTTCGAACACCGGGGAGCTGTTTTTT. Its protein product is CASRLAGSNTGELFF.

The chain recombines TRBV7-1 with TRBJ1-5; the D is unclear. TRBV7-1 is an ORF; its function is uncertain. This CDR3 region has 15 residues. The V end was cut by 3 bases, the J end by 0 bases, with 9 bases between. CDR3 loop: CASSSGRSSNQPQHF. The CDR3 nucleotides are TGTGCCAGCAGCTCCGGACGGAGTAGCAATCAGCCCCAGCATTTT.

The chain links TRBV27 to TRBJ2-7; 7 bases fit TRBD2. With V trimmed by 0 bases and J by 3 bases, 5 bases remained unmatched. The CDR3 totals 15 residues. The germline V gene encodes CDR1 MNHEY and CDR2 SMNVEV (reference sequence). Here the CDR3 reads CASSLSAGPYYEQYF. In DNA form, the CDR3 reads TGTGCCAGCAGTTTATCAGCGGGACCGTACTACGAGCAGTACTTC.

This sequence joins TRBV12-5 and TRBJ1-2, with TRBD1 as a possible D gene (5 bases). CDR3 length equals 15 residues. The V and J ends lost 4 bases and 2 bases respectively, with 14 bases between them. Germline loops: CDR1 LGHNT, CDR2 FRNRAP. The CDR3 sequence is CASGYSTALNYGYTF. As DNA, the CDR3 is TGTGCTAGTGGTTATTCGACAGCTTTGAACTATGGCTACACCTTC.

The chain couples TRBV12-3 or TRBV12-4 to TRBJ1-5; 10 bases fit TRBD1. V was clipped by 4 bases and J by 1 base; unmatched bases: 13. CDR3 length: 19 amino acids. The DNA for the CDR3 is TGTGCCAGCAGTTCCGGGACAGGGGATCTTCTTGTCAGCAATCAGCCCCAGCATTTT. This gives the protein CASSSGTGDLLVSNQPQHF.

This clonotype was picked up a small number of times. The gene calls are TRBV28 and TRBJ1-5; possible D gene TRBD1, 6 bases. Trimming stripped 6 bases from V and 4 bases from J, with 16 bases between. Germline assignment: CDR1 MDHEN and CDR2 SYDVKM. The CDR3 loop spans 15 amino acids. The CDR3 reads CASSTGQFRNQPQHF. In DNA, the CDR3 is TGTGCCAGCAGCACCGGACAGTTCAGAAATCAGCCCCAGCATTTT.

The CDR3 reads CASSVTGSSYEQYF. The CDR3 DNA sequence: TGTGCCAGCAGCGTTACAGGGAGCTCCTACGAGCAGTACTTC. This rearrangement joins TRBV9 to TRBJ2-7, with a possible D match to TRBD1 (6 bases). This CDR3 comprises 14 residues. The germline V and J ends were trimmed by 2 bases and 0 bases, with 9 bases remaining between them. In germline, CDR1 is SGDLS, CDR2 YYNGEE.

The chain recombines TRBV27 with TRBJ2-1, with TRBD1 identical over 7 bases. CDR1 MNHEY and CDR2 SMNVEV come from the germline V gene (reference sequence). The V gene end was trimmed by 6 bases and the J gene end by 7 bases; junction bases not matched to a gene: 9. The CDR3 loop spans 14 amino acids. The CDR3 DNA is TGTGCCAGCAGCCCCGGGACAGATTATAATGAGCAGTTCTTC. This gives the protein CASSPGTDYNEQFF.

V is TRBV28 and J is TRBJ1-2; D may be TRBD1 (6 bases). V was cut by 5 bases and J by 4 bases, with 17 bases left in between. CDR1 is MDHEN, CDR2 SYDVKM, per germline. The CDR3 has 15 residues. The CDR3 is CASSHTGRRVYGYTF. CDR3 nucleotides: TGTGCCAGCAGTCACACAGGGCGGAGGGTCTATGGCTACACCTTC.

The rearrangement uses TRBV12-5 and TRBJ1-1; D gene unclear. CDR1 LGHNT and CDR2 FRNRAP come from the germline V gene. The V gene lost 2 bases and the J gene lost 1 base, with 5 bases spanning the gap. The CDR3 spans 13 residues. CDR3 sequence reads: CASGLNQNTEAFF. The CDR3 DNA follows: TGTGCTAGTGGTTTGAATCAGAACACTGAAGCTTTCTTT.

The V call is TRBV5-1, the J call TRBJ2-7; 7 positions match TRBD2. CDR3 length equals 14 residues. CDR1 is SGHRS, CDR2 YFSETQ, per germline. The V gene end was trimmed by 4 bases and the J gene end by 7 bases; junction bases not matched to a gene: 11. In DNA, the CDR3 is TGCGCCAGCAGCCCGGGGACTACTCCGTGGGAGCAGTACTTC. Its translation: CASSPGTTPWEQYF. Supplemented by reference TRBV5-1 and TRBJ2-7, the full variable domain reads KAGVTQTPRYLIKTRGQQVTLSCSPISGHRSVSWYQQTPGQGLQFLFEYFSETQRNKGNFPGRFSGRQFSNSRSEMNVSTLELGDSALYLCASSPGTTPWEQYFGPGTRLTVT.

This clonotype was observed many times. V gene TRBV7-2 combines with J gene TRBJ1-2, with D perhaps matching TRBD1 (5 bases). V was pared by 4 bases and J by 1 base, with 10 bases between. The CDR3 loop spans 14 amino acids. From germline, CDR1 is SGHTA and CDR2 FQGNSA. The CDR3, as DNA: TGTGCCAGCAGCTCGGGGGTTTTTAACTATGGCTACACCTTC. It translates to CASSSGVFNYGYTF.

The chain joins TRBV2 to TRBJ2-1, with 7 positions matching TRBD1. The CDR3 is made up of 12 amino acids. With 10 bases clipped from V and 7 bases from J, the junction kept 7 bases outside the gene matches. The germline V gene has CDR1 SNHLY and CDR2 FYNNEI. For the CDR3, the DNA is TGTGCCACAGTGGACAGGAGAAATGAGCAGTTCTTC. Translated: CATVDRRNEQFF.

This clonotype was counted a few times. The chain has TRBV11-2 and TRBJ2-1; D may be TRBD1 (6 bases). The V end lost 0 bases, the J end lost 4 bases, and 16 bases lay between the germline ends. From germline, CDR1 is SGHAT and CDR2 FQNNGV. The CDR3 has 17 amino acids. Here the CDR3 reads CASSLDPGTNQYNEQFF. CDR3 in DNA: TGTGCCAGCAGCTTAGACCCCGGGACAAATCAATACAATGAGCAGTTCTTC.

The CDR3 region is CASSRGLAGAYTDTQYF. The CDR3 DNA reads as TGTGCCAGCAGCCGAGGACTAGCGGGGGCCTACACAGATACGCAGTATTTT. The V and J genes are TRBV7-9 and TRBJ2-3, with 13 bases fitting TRBD2. Germline V gene data show CDR1 as SEHNR and CDR2 as FQNEAQ (reference sequence). Trimming removed 5 bases from V and 2 bases from J; junction bases left unmatched: 7. This CDR3 contains 17 residues.

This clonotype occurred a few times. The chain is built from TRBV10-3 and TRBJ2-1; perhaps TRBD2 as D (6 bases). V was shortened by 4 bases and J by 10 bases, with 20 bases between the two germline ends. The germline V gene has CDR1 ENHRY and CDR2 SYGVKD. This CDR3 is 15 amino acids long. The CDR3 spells CAISARLVMGVEQFF. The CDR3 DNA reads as TGTGCCATCAGTGCTAGACTAGTAATGGGAGTAGAGCAGTTCTTC.

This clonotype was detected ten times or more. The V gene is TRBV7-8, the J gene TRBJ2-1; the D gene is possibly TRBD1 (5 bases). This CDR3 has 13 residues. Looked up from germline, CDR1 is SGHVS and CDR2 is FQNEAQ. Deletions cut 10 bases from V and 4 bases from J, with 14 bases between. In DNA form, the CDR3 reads TGTGCCACCTCAGAGGACAATTACAATGAGCAGTTCTTC. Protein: CATSEDNYNEQFF.

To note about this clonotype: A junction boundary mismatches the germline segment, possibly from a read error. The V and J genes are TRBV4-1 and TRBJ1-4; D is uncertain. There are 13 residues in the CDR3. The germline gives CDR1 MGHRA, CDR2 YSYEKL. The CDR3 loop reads CASSQNDGEKLFF. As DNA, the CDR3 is TGTGCCAGCAGCCAGAATGACGGGGAAAAACTGTTTTTT.

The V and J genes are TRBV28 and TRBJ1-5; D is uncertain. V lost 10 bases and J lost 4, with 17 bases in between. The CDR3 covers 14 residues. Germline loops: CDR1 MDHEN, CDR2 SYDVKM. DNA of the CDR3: TGTGCCATCAAAACAGCGGAGGGAAATCAGCCCCAGCATTTT. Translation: CAIKTAEGNQPQHF.

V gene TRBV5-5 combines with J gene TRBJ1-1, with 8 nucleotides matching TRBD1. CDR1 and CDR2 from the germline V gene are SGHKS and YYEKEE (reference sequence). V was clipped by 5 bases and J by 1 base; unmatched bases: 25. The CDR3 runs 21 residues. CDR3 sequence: CASSLRTLVAGGSGANTEAFF. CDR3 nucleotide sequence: TGTGCCAGCAGTTTACGTACCCTTGTGGCAGGGGGCTCGGGAGCGAACACTGAAGCTTTCTTT.

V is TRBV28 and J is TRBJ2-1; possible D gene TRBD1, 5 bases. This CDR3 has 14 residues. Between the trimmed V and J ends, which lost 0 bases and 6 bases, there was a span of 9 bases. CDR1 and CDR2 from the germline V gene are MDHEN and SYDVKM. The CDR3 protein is CASSLWSRVNEQFF. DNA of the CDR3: TGTGCCAGCAGTTTATGGAGCAGGGTCAATGAGCAGTTCTTC.

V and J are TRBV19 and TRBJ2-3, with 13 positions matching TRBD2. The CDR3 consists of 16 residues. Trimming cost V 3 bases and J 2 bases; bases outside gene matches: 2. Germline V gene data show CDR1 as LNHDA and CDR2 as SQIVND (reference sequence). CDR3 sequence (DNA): TGTGCCAGTAGTATTGGACTAGCGGGGGACACAGATACGCAGTATTTT. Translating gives CASSIGLAGDTDTQYF. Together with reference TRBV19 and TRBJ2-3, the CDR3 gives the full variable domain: DGGITQSPKYLFRKEGQNVTLSCEQNLNHDAMYWYRQDPGQGLRLIYYSQIVNDFQKGDIAEGYSVSREKKESFPLTVTSAQKNPTAFYLCASSIGLAGDTDTQYFGPGTRLTVL.

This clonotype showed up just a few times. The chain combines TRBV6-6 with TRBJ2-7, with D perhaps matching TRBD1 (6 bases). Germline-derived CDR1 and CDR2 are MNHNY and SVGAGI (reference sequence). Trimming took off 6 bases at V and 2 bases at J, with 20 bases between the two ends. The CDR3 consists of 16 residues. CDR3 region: CASSILPGHGTYEQYF. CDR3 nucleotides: TGTGCCAGCAGCATACTCCCGGGACACGGGACCTACGAGCAGTACTTC.

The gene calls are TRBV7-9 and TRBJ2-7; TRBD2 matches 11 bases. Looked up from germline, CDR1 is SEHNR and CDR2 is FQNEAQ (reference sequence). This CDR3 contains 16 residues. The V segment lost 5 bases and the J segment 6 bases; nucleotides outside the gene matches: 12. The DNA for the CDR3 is TGTGCCAGCAGCCACACTAGCGGGAGAGGTTGGAGCGAGCAGTACTTC. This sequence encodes CASSHTSGRGWSEQYF.